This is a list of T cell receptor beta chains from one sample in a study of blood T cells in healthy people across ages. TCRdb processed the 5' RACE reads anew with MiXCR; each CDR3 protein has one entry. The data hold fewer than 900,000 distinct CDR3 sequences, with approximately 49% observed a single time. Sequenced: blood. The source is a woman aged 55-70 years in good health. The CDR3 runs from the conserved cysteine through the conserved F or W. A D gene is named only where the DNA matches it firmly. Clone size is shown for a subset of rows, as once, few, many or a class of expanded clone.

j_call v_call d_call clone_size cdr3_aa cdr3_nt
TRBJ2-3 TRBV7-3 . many CASSLTLQGADTQYF TGTGCCAGCAGCTTAACGCTTCAAGGGGCAGATACGCAGTATTTT
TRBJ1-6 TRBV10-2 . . CASSEFMRRSSPLHF TGCGCCAGCAGTGAGTTTATGAGGCGGAGTTCACCCCTCCACTTT
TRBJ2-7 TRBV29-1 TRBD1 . CSARDRGHHEQYF TGCAGTGCCCGCGACAGGGGGCACCACGAGCAGTACTTC
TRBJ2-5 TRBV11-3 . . CASSGGGDQETQYF TGTGCCAGCAGCGGAGGGGGCGACCAAGAGACCCAGTACTTC
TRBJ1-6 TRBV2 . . CASSVRGDSPLHF TGTGCCAGCAGTGTCCGGGGGGATTCACCCCTCCACTTT
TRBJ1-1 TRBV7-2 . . CASSSGRVVTEAFF TGTGCCAGCAGCTCCGGAAGGGTGGTCACTGAAGCTTTCTTT
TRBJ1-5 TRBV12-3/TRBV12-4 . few CASSWYSGQPQHF TGTGCCAGCAGTTGGTACAGCGGTCAGCCCCAGCATTTT
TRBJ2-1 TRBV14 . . CASSQVGGSYLDEQFF TGTGCCAGCAGCCAAGTTGGTGGGAGTTATCTCGATGAGCAGTTCTTC
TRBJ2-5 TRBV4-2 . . CASSQDSGGDGETQYF TGTGCCAGCAGCCAAGACTCCGGGGGAGACGGAGAGACCCAGTACTTC
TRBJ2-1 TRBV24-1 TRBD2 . CAAGAYSGRTDEQFF TGTGCCGCCGGCGCGTACAGCGGGAGGACCGATGAGCAGTTCTTC
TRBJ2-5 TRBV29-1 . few CSVAVGETQYF TGCAGCGTTGCAGTGGGTGAGACCCAGTACTTC
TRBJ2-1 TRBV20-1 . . CSAGLPDNGQFF TGCAGTGCTGGACTCCCAGACAATGGGCAGTTCTTC
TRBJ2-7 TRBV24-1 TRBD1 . CATSGPRDRGTYEQYF TGTGCCACCAGCGGCCCCCGGGACAGGGGCACCTACGAGCAGTACTTC
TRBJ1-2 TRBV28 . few CASSLLSGGRGYTF TGTGCCAGCAGTTTACTCAGCGGGGGCCGTGGCTACACCTTC
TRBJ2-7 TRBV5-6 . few CASIRRLGTYEQYF TGTGCCAGCATCAGGCGGCTAGGCACGTACGAGCAGTACTTC
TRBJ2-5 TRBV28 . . CASSFGGVETQYF TGTGCCAGCAGTTTTGGGGGCGTGGAGACCCAGTACTTC
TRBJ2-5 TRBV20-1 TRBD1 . CSAPDRSAGETQYF TGCAGTGCGCCGGACAGGTCGGCAGGAGAGACCCAGTACTTC
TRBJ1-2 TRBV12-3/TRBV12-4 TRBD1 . CASSLGGQGHYGYTF TGTGCCAGCAGTTTAGGCGGACAGGGGCACTATGGCTACACCTTC
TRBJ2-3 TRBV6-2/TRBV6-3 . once CASSVGIHTQYF TGTGCCAGCAGTGTAGGTATCCATACGCAGTATTTT
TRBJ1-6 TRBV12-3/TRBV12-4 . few CASSTSRSPLHF TGTGCCAGCAGCACCTCACGGTCACCCCTCCACTTT
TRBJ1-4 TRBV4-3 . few CASSFLQGPNEKLFF TGCGCCAGCAGCTTTCTCCAGGGACCTAATGAAAAACTGTTTTTT
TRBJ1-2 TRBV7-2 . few CASSVALDKANYGYTF TGTGCCAGCAGCGTGGCCCTGGACAAGGCAAACTATGGCTACACCTTC
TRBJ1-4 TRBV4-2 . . CASSQASRGAEWEKLFF TGTGCCAGCAGCCAAGCCTCCCGGGGGGCCGAGTGGGAGAAACTGTTTTTT
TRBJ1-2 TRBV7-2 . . CASSSRSFYGYTF TGTGCCAGCAGCTCCCGGTCCTTCTATGGCTACACCTTC
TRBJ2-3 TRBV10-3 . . CAISPTLSTDTQYF TGTGCCATCAGTCCGACACTCAGCACAGATACGCAGTATTTT
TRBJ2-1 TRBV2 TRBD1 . CASSEGTGTDNEQFF TGTGCCAGCAGTGAAGGGACAGGGACAGACAATGAGCAGTTCTTC
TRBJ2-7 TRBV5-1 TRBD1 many CASTPGQGYEQYF TGCGCCAGCACCCCGGGACAGGGCTACGAGCAGTACTTC
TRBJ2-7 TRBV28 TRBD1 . CVSSAQGADREQYF TGTGTCAGCAGTGCCCAGGGGGCGGATCGCGAGCAGTACTTC
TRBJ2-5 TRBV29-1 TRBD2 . CSVAGTSGSNEQYF TGCAGCGTTGCCGGGACTAGCGGGAGCAATGAGCAGTACTTC
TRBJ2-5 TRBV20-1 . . CSAETAKETQYF TGCAGTGCGGAGACGGCAAAGGAGACCCAGTACTTC
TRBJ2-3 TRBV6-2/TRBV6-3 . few CASSYGQSTDTQYF TGTGCCAGCAGTTACGGGCAGAGCACAGATACGCAGTATTTT
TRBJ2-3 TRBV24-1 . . CATSDPGLEAPTDTQYF TGTGCCACCAGTGACCCGGGATTGGAAGCCCCCACAGATACGCAGTATTTT
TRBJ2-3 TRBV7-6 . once CASSRPPTQYF TGTGCCAGCAGCCGACCGCCTACGCAGTATTTT
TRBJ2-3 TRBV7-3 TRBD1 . CASSSQGGITDTQYF TGTGCCAGCAGCTCACAGGGGGGTATCACAGACACGCAGTATTTT
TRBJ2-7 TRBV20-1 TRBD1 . CSARASGQMIYEQYF TGCAGTGCTAGGGCCTCGGGACAGATGATCTACGAGCAGTACTTC
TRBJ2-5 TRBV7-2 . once CASSLVNAQRPETQYF TGTGCCAGCAGCTTAGTGAACGCCCAGAGGCCAGAGACCCAGTACTTC
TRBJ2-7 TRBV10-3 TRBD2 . CAIRQQLAGSYEQYF TGTGCCATCAGGCAGCAACTAGCGGGGTCCTACGAGCAGTACTTC
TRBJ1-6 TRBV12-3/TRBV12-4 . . CASSPLPNSPLHF TGTGCCAGCAGTCCCCTCCCTAATTCACCCCTCCACTTT
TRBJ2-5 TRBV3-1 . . CASNLGGRETQYF TGTGCCAGCAACCTCGGGGGACGGGAGACCCAGTACTTC
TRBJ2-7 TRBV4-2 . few CASSPYRGPSGSTYEQYF TGTGCCAGCAGCCCCTACAGGGGGCCGAGCGGGAGCACCTACGAGCAGTACTTC
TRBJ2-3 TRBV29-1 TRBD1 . CSIQGAAGTDTQYF TGCAGCATACAGGGGGCTGCTGGCACAGATACGCAGTATTTT
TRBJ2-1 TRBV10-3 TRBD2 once CAIGLAGGNGEQFF TGTGCCATCGGACTAGCGGGAGGGAATGGAGAGCAGTTCTTC
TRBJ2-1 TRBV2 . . CASSHYKNNEQFF TGTGCCAGCAGCCACTACAAGAACAATGAGCAGTTCTTC
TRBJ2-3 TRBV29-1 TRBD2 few CSVVAGEGDTQYF TGCAGCGTGGTAGCGGGAGAAGGAGATACGCAGTATTTT
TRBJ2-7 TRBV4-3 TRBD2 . CASSQEALAGGYEQYF TGCGCCAGCAGCCAAGAGGCCCTAGCGGGAGGCTACGAGCAGTACTTC
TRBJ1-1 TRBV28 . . CASQGYRNTEAFF TGTGCCAGTCAGGGCTACCGGAACACTGAAGCTTTCTTT
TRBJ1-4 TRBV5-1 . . CASSLAHGSTNEKLFF TGCGCCAGCAGCTTGGCCCACGGTTCAACTAATGAAAAACTGTTTTTT
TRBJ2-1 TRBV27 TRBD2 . CASSLLSGIAGRGNEQFF TGTGCCAGCAGTTTATTGAGCGGGATAGCGGGTAGGGGAAATGAGCAGTTCTTC
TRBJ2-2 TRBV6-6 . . CASSYSAGNTGELFF TGTGCCAGCAGTTATTCGGCCGGGAACACCGGGGAGCTGTTTTTT
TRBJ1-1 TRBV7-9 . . CASSRGGDTEAFF TGTGCCAGCAGCCGGGGGGGAGACACTGAAGCTTTCTTT
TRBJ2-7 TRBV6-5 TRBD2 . CASKRAGGSYEQYF TGTGCCAGCAAGAGGGCGGGAGGGTCCTACGAGCAGTACTTC